Listed below are T cell receptor beta chains from one sample, sequenced in a study of control samples from healthy donors and cancer patients. The protocol was immunoSEQ multiplex PCR, while the TCRdb copy is restricted to in-frame clones and leaves out a portion. Altogether some 120,000 clones are present, around 96% being singletons, with the ten largest covering around 3.6%. The source material was blood. These TCRs come from a man aged 30 to 39 in good health. Each CDR3 is given with its conserved first and last residue. A D gene is named only where the DNA matches it firmly. Clone size is stated in some rows and not others, as once, few, many or a class when expanded.

clone size	J gene	V gene	D gene	CDR3 DNA	CDR3 protein
NA	TRBJ1-6	TRBV7-6	NA	TGTGCCAGCAGCTCGACCGATCTGGTCTCTCCAGATTCACCCCTCCACTTT	CASSSTDLVSPDSPLHF
NA	TRBJ1-1	TRBV13	NA	TGTGCCAGCAGCTTAGGTAGCGGGAACACTGAAGCTTTCTTT	CASSLGSGNTEAFF
NA	TRBJ2-3	TRBV5-1	NA	TGCGCCAGCAGCTTAGCGAGCGCGGGCACAGATACGCAGTATTTT	CASSLASAGTDTQYF
NA	TRBJ2-3	TRBV10-3	NA	TGTGCCATCAGTGAGATCGGGATTGGGGGCACAGATACGCAGTATTTT	CAISEIGIGGTDTQYF
NA	TRBJ1-5	TRBV6-2/TRBV6-3	NA	TGTGCCAGCAGTTTCCTTATGGAGGGGAGCAATCAGCCCCAGCATTTT	CASSFLMEGSNQPQHF
NA	TRBJ2-5	TRBV10-2	TRBD2	TGCGCCAGCAGTGGTACTAGCGGGGGTCTCCTCGAGACCCAGTACTTC	CASSGTSGGLLETQYF
NA	TRBJ2-6	TRBV27	NA	TGTGCCAGCAGTTTCTCGACAGTCCTCTCTGGGGCCAACGTCCTGACTTTC	CASSFSTVLSGANVLTF
NA	TRBJ2-7	TRBV14	NA	TGTGCCAGCAGCCCATTCGGAGGGCTCCAAGGGTACGAGCAGTACTTC	CASSPFGGLQGYEQYF
NA	TRBJ2-3	TRBV4-2	TRBD2	TGTGCCAGCAGCCAAGTGGGTCCGGGACTAGCGGGGGGGAGGGCAGATACGCAGTATTTT	CASSQVGPGLAGGRADTQYF
NA	TRBJ1-4	TRBV19	NA	TGTGCCAGTAGTATAGATCACGGGGCTAATGAAAAACTGTTTTTT	CASSIDHGANEKLFF
NA	TRBJ1-4	TRBV5-4	NA	TGTGCCAGCAGCCTCGCCGGGAGTGAAAAACTGTTTTTT	CASSLAGSEKLFF
NA	TRBJ1-4	TRBV21-1	NA	TGTGCCAGCAGCTGGACAGGGATGAATGAAAAACTGTTTTTT	CASSWTGMNEKLFF
NA	TRBJ2-7	TRBV27	NA	TGTGCCAGCAGTTCCAGGGTAAGGGAGCAGTACTTC	CASSSRVREQYF
NA	TRBJ1-5	TRBV27	TRBD1	TGTGCCAGCAGTTCCAGGGGGGTCAATCAGCCCCAGCATTTT	CASSSRGVNQPQHF
NA	TRBJ1-5	TRBV7-9	NA	TGTGCCAGCAGCTTAATGGGCCCCAATCAGCCCCAGCATTTT	CASSLMGPNQPQHF
NA	TRBJ2-4	TRBV29-1	TRBD2	TGCAGCGTTTGCAATTGGTCCGGACTAGCGGGGGGATCGAACATTCAGTACTTC	CSVCNWSGLAGGSNIQYF
once	TRBJ2-2	TRBV6-5	TRBD1	TGTGCCAGCAACCGGGACAGGGGGGATCTCGGGGAGCTGTTTTTT	CASNRDRGDLGELFF
NA	TRBJ1-1	TRBV6-2/TRBV6-3	NA	TGTGCCAGCATCCCTGGAGGGGCGTTATTAAAAGCTTTCTTT	CASIPGGALLKAFF
NA	TRBJ1-2	TRBV5-4	NA	TGTGCCAGCAGAGCTTCGGGGGGTAACTATGGCTACACCTTC	CASRASGGNYGYTF
NA	TRBJ2-3	TRBV7-3	NA	TGTGCCAGCAGCCGAAGCGGTACTAGCACAGATACGCAGTATTTT	CASSRSGTSTDTQYF
NA	TRBJ2-2	TRBV29-1	TRBD1	TGCAGCGTATTGACAGGGATCACCGGGGAGCTGTTTTTT	CSVLTGITGELFF
once	TRBJ2-5	TRBV28	TRBD2	TGTGCCAGCAGTTTTTCTAGCGGAGGCCAAGAGACCCAGTACTTC	CASSFSSGGQETQYF
few	TRBJ2-1	TRBV14	TRBD1	TGTGCCAGCAGCCTAACCGGGACAGGGCTCCACTACAATGAGCAGTTCTTC	CASSLTGTGLHYNEQFF
NA	TRBJ2-5	TRBV7-3	TRBD2	TGTGCCAGCAGCTTAGCGGGGGGTATCCAAGAGACCCAGTACTTC	CASSLAGGIQETQYF
NA	TRBJ2-7	TRBV7-9	NA	TGTGCCAGCAGCTCGAATCGGGACATCCACGAGCAGTACTTC	CASSSNRDIHEQYF
NA	TRBJ2-3	TRBV7-2	TRBD1	TGTGCCAGCAGCTTAAGGGGGCTCGATACAGATACGCAGTATTTT	CASSLRGLDTDTQYF